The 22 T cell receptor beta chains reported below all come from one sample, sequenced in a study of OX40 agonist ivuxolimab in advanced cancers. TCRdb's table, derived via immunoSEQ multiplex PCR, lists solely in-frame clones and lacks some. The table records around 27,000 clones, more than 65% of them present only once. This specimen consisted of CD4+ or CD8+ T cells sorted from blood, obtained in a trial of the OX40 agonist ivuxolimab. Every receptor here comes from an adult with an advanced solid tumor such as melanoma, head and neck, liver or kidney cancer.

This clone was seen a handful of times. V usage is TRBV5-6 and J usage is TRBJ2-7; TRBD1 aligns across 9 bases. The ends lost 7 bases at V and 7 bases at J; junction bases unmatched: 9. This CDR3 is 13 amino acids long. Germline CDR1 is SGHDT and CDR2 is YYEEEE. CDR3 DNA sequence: TGTGCCAGCCTGGGACAGGGCCAGTTAGAGCAGTACTTC. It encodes CASLGQGQLEQYF.

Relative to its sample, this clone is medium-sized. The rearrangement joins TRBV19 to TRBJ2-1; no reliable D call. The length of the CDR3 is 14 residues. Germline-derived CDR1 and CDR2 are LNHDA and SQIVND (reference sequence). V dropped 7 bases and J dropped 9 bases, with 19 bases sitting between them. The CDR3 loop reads CASNLVGQAGEQFF. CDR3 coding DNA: TGTGCCAGTAACTTGGTAGGCCAAGCCGGTGAGCAGTTCTTC.

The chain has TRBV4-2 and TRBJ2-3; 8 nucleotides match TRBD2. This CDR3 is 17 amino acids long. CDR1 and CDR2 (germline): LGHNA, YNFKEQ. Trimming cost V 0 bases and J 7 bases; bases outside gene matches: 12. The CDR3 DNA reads TGTGCCAGCAGCCAAGATCGTAGCGGGGAGGGGTGGAATACGCAGTATTTT. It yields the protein CASSQDRSGEGWNTQYF.

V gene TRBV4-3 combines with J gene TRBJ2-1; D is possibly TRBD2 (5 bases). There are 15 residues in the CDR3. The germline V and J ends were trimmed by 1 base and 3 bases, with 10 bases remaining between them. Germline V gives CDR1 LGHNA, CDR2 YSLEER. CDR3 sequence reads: CASSQGPAGYNEQFF. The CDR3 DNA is TGCGCCAGCAGCCAAGGGCCGGCGGGCTACAATGAGCAGTTCTTC.

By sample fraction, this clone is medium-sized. As DNA, the CDR3 is TGTGCCAGCAGTCTTGTTGGGGACAGGGGCTATGGCTACACCTTC. It translates to CASSLVGDRGYGYTF. V usage is TRBV6-1 and J usage is TRBJ1-2, with 10 bases that match TRBD1. Germline assignment: CDR1 MNHNS and CDR2 SASEGT. Losses at the gene ends were 5 bases for V and 4 bases for J; bases not matched to a gene: 7. The CDR3 consists of 15 residues.

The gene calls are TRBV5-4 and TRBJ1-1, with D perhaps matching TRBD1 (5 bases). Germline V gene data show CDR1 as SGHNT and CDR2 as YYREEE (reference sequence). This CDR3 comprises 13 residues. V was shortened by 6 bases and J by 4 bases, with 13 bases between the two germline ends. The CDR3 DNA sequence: TGTGCCAGCACCGAGAGGGACCGCACTGAAGCTTTCTTT. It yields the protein CASTERDRTEAFF.

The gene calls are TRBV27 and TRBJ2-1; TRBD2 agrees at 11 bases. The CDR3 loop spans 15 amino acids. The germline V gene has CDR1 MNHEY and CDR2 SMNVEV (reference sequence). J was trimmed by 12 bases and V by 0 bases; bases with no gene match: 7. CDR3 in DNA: TGTGCCAGCAGTTTATCTAGCGGGGGGGCCGTGCGGCAGTTCTTC. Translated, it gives CASSLSSGGAVRQFF.

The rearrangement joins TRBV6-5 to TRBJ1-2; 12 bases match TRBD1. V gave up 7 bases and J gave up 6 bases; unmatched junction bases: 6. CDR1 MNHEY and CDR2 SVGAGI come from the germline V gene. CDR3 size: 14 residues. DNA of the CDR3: TGTGCCAGCACCGGGACAGGGGGCGCCGATGGCTACACCTTC. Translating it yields CASTGTGGADGYTF.

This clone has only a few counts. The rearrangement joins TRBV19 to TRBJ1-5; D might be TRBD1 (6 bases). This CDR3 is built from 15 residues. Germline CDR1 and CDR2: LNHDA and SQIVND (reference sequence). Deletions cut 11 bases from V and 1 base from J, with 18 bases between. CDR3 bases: TGTGCCGGGGGGGCCCGTGGAGGAAGCAATCAGCCCCAGCATTTT. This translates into CAGGARGGSNQPQHF.

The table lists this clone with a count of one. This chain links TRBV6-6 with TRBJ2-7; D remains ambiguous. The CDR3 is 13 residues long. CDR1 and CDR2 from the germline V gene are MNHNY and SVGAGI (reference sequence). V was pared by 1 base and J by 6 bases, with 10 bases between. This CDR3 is CASSYLDTGEQYF. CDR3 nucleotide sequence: TGTGCCAGCAGTTACTTAGACACTGGCGAGCAGTACTTC.

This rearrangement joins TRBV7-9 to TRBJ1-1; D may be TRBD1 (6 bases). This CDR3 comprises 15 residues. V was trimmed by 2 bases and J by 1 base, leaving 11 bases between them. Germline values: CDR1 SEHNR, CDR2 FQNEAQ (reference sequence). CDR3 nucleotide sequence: TGTGCCAGCAGCTTAATCAGACAGGCGAACACTGAAGCTTTCTTT. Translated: CASSLIRQANTEAFF. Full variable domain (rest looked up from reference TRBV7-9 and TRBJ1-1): DTGVSQNPRHKITKRGQNVTFRCDPISEHNRLYWYRQTLGQGPEFLTYFQNEAQLEKSRLLSDRFSAERPKGSFSTLEIQRTEQGDSAMYLCASSLIRQANTEAFFGQGTRLTVV.

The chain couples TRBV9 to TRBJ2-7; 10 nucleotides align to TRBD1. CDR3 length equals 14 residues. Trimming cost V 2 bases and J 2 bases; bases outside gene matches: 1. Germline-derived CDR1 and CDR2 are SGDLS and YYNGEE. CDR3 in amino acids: CASSVGTGAYEQYF. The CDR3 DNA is TGTGCCAGCAGCGTTGGGACAGGGGCCTACGAGCAGTACTTC.

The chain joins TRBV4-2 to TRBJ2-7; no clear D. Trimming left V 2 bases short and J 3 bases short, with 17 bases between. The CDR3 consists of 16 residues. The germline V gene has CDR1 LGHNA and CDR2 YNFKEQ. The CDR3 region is CASSQSSPPPVYEQYF. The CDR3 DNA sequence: TGTGCCAGCAGCCAAAGTTCTCCACCTCCTGTCTACGAGCAGTACTTC.

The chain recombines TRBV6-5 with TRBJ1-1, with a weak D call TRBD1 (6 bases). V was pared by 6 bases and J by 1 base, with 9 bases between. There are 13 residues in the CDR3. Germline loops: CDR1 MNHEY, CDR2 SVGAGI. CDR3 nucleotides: TGTGCCAGCAGCCTGACAGGGAACACTGAAGCTTTCTTT. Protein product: CASSLTGNTEAFF.

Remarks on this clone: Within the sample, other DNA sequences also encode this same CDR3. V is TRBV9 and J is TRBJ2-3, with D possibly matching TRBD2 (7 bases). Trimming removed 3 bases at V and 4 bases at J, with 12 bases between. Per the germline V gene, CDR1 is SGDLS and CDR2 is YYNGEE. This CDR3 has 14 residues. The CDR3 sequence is CASSAGGGPDTQYF. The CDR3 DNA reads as TGTGCCAGCAGCGCTGGGGGGGGCCCAGATACGCAGTATTTT. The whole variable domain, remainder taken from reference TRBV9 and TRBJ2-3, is DSGVTQTPKHLITATGQRVTLRCSPRSGDLSVYWYQQSLDQGLQFLIQYYNGEERAKGNILERFSAQQFPDLHSELNLSSLELGDSALYFCASSAGGGPDTQYFGPGTRLTVL.

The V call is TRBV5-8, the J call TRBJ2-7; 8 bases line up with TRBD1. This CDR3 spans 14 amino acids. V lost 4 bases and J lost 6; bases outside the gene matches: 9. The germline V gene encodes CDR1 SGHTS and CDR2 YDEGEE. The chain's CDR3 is CASSILRTGREQYF. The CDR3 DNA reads TGTGCCAGCAGCATTTTACGGACAGGGCGCGAGCAGTACTTC.

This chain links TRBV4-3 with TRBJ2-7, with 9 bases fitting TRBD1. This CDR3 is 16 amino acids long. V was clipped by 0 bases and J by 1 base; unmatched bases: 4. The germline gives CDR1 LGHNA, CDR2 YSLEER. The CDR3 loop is CASSQDGGTGSYEQYF. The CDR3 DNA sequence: TGCGCCAGCAGCCAAGATGGGGGGACAGGGTCCTACGAGCAGTACTTC.

In DNA form, the CDR3 reads TGTGCCAGCAGCTTAGGGGCAGTTGCAGACTATGGCTACACCTTC. Translated: CASSLGAVADYGYTF. The chain joins TRBV7-9 to TRBJ1-2; no definite D call. Germline assignment: CDR1 SEHNR and CDR2 FQNEAQ (reference sequence). The CDR3 has 15 amino acids. V lost 1 base and J lost 3, with 12 bases in between.

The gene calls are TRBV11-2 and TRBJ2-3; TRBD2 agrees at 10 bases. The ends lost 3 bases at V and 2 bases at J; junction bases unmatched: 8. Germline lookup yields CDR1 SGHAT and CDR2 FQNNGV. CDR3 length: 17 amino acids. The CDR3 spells CASSFRLAGPLTDTQYF. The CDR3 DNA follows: TGTGCCAGCAGCTTTAGACTAGCGGGCCCCCTCACAGATACGCAGTATTTT.

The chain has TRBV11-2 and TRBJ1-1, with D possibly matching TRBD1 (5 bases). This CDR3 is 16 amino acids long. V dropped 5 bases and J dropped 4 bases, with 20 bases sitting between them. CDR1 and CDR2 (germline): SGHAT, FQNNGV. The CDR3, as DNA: TGTGCCAGCAGCCGATTTGCCAGGGCGAGGGGCACTGAAGCTTTCTTT. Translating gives CASSRFARARGTEAFF.

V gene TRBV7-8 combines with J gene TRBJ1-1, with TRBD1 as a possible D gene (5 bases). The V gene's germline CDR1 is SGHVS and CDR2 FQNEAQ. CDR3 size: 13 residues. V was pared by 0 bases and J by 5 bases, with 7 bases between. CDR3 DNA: TGTGCCAGCAGCTTAGCGTGGGGGACTGAAGCTTTCTTT. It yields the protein CASSLAWGTEAFF.

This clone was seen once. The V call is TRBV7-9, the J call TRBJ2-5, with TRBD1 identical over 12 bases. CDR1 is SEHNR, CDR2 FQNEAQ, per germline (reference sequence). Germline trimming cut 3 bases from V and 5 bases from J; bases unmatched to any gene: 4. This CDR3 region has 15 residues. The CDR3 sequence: CASSLGQGAGETQYF. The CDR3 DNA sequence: TGTGCCAGCAGCTTGGGACAGGGGGCAGGGGAGACCCAGTACTTC.